This T cell receptor beta chain was profiled in a study of T cell responses to AZD1222 COVID-19 vaccine. CDR3 length: 12 amino acids. Trimming took off 5 bases at V and 8 bases at J, with 12 bases between the two ends. Germline assignment: CDR1 LGHNA and CDR2 YNFKEQ. Overall study findings and caveats: A rise in Spike-specific TCR breadth and depth followed two AZD1222 doses. Repertoire samples came only from after the peak T cell response. Baseline testing showed seropositivity in only six or seven AZD1222 recipients.

This clone has just one count. Antigen specificity is unknown. The protocol was immunoSEQ multiplex PCR, while the TCRdb copy is restricted to in-frame clones and leaves out a portion. The table has approximately 150,000 clones, roughly 92% seen once. This TCR was sampled from an adult who received the AZD1222 COVID-19 vaccine. Specimen: peripheral blood, collected 28 days after the second AZD1222 dose. The J gene is TRBJ1-2, the V gene TRBV4-2; no definite D call. The CDR3 loop reads CASSSRAIGYTF. DNA for the CDR3: TGTGCCAGCAGCTCGAGAGCGATCGGCTACACCTTC.